These T cell receptor beta chains were read from a single sample in a study of sequential checkpoint blockade in melanoma. Using immunoSEQ multiplex PCR, the repertoire was profiled, and TCRdb retains in-frame clones only, with some absent. Found here are 10,000 to 15,000 clones, around 20% of them singletons; the top ten hold 5.5% to 7%. Specimen: tumor tissue (inferred from file names), collected from a patient given nivolumab and ipilimumab in sequence. The receptors shown here come from a human donor with melanoma. Each CDR3 is given with its conserved first and last residue. The order of the fields is V gene, J gene, CDR3 protein.

TRBV29-1	TRBJ2-5	CSVDPLSETQYF
TRBV4-1	TRBJ1-1	CASGFGQLNTEAFF
TRBV11-3	TRBJ2-7	CASSQGAGGPREQYF
TRBV9	TRBJ2-2	CASSLDRTTGELFF
TRBV11-3	TRBJ1-4	CASSSGGGARRTNEKLFF
TRBV6-8	TRBJ2-1	CASSAGQGAYNEQFF
TRBV28	TRBJ1-6	CASSPPGEPNSPLHF
TRBV12-5	TRBJ2-5	CASTDRYQETQYF
TRBV9	TRBJ2-7	CASSPASDYEQYF
TRBV29-1	TRBJ2-2	CSVEAGVNTGELFF
TRBV12-5	TRBJ1-3	CASGLGGFGNTIYF
TRBV29-1	TRBJ1-5	CSVEGGVGQPQHF
TRBV11-3	TRBJ2-2	CASALGTPISVVTGELFF
TRBV6-8	TRBJ1-1	CASSYVRENTEAFF
TRBV11-3	TRBJ1-6	CASSDRLGDNSPLHF
TRBV9	TRBJ1-1	CASRFDRGNTEAFF
TRBV11-1	TRBJ2-7	CASGAGTRSYEQYF
TRBV28	TRBJ2-7	CASSSGLSYEQYF
TRBV11-3	TRBJ1-3	CASSFRQVSGNTIYF
TRBV10-2	TRBJ2-1	CASRETAHNEQFF
TRBV6-8	TRBJ2-2	CASSHLLRSDTGELFF
TRBV6-8	TRBJ2-1	CAITQGLAGVDEQFF
TRBV6-8	TRBJ1-5	CASIGGEEPQHF
TRBV29-1	TRBJ2-5	CSATLAGETQYF
TRBV6-7	TRBJ2-1	CASSYPAEQFF
TRBV4-1	TRBJ1-6	CASSRDSWDNSPLHF
TRBV11-3	TRBJ2-1	CASSLGRARGGYNEQFF
TRBV9	TRBJ2-7	CASSGGGYAGSYEQYF
TRBV9	TRBJ1-1	CASNPGGQNTEAFF
TRBV2	TRBJ1-4	CASSGAGAEKLFF
TRBV6-8	TRBJ1-5	CAIRAGTGFNQPQHF
TRBV28	TRBJ1-5	CASSPFSGYSNQPQHF
TRBV6-8	TRBJ1-5	CASTPAGGNQPQHF
TRBV5-1	TRBJ1-1	CASSLDSGGFEAFF
TRBV6-8	TRBJ2-3	CASVAGGSTDTQYF
TRBV5-1	TRBJ1-1	CASSYTGYGSQNTEAFF
TRBV11-3	TRBJ2-1	CASSLPGGLNEQFF
TRBV6-8	TRBJ2-2	CASSQSGGANTGELFF
TRBV5-1	TRBJ1-6	CASSSSGTDNSPLHF
TRBV11-1	TRBJ2-3	CASGGLAELLLDTQYF
TRBV19	TRBJ1-6	CASSLGNSPLHF
TRBV28	TRBJ1-5	CASSLLVGQPQHF
TRBV29-1	TRBJ2-7	CSVKDSPYEQYF
TRBV25-1	TRBJ2-5	CASSPRVVVPGAQYF
TRBV12-5	TRBJ1-1	CASIEREMNTEAFF
TRBV28	TRBJ2-3	CASSLPAGTDTQYF
TRBV11-3	TRBJ2-7	CASSLDSSGAYEQYF
TRBV14	TRBJ2-2	CASSQYPGLNTGELFF
TRBV4-1	TRBJ2-3	CASSQDVENTQYF
TRBV14	TRBJ2-2	CASSPGVPGLAGVTGELFF
TRBV11-3	TRBJ1-5	CASSRTPDSNQPQHF
TRBV28	TRBJ2-7	CASSFSPGASYEQYF
TRBV28	TRBJ1-1	CASRGRVVAEAFF
TRBV11-3	TRBJ2-7	CASSLVGSSYEQYF